This T cell receptor beta chain was recovered during a study of metastatic and nonmetastatic thyroid tumors. The overall study: Repertoires were compared across blood and tumor or nodule tissue from malignant and benign thyroid patients.

MiXCR reprocessed the PCR reads for TCRdb. The sample records roughly 42,000 clones, under 20% being singletons. There were no patients who had received any treatment before thyroid surgery. This CDR3 is 13 amino acids long. Germline CDR1 and CDR2: MNHEY and SMNVEV (reference sequence). Trimming removed 5 bases at V and 7 bases at J, with 15 bases between. The receptor was derived from a female donor with papillary thyroid cancer or a benign thyroid nodule (not recorded which). Some clones in this sample may be carry-over from other donors' samples. The chain recombines TRBV27 with TRBJ2-7, with TRBD2 as a possible D gene (6 bases). Sequencing input: tumor tissue. In DNA, the CDR3 is TGTGCCAGCAGTACCGGACTACCTCCAGAGCAGTACTTC. This gives the protein CASSTGLPPEQYF.